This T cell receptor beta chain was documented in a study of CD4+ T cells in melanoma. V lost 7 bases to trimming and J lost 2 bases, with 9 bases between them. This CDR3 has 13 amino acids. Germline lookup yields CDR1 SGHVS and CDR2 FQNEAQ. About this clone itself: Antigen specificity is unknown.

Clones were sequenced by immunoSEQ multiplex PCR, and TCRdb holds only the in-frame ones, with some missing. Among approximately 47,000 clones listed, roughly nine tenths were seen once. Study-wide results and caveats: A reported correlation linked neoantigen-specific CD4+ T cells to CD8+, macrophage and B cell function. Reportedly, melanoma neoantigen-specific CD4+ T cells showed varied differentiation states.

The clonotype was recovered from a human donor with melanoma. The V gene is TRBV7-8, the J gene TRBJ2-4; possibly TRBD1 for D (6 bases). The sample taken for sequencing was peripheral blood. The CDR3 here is CASNQGSKNIQYF. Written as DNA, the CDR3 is TGTGCCAGCAACCAGGGGTCCAAAAACATTCAGTACTTC.